Listed below are T cell receptor beta chains from one sample, sequenced in a study of T cells in tuberculosis. Some clones are missing from TCRdb's copy, which holds only in-frame ones; the method was immunoSEQ multiplex PCR. The sample has roughly 19,000 clones, roughly nine tenths seen once. The sequenced material came from PBMCs. These receptors came from a donor aged 10 to 29 with latent tuberculosis or without tuberculosis infection. The CDR3 runs from the conserved cysteine through the conserved F or W. D genes are given only for firm matches. Clone size, where shown, is once, few, many, or a class for clones that have expanded.

J gene: TRBJ1-2; D gene: TRBD1; V gene: TRBV7-8; clone size: few; CDR3 DNA: TGTGCCAGCAGCCCCCGACAGGGAGGCGATGGCTACACCTTC; CDR3 protein: CASSPRQGGDGYTF
J gene: TRBJ1-5; D gene: TRBD1; V gene: TRBV19; clone size: once; CDR3 DNA: TGTGCCAGTAGCCTGACAGGGGAACGAGAACATCAGCCCCAGCATTTT; CDR3 protein: CASSLTGEREHQPQHF
J gene: TRBJ1-4; D gene: NA; V gene: TRBV5-1; clone size: NA; CDR3 DNA: TGCGCCAGCAGCCCACCGACAGGCGCAAATGAAAAACTGTTTTTT; CDR3 protein: CASSPPTGANEKLFF
J gene: TRBJ1-1; D gene: NA; V gene: TRBV7-2; clone size: NA; CDR3 DNA: TGTGCCAGCAGCTCCCAGGGGCGGAGGACTGAAGCTTTCTTT; CDR3 protein: CASSSQGRRTEAFF
J gene: TRBJ1-1; D gene: NA; V gene: TRBV4-3; clone size: NA; CDR3 DNA: TGCGCCAGCAGCCACCCCGGAGGGCTGAACACTGAAGCTTTCTTT; CDR3 protein: CASSHPGGLNTEAFF
J gene: TRBJ1-6; D gene: NA; V gene: TRBV5-6; clone size: NA; CDR3 DNA: TGTGCCAGCAGCCATAGGGTTAGGAGAGGACTCTCCTATAATTCACCCCTCCACTTT; CDR3 protein: CASSHRVRRGLSYNSPLHF
J gene: TRBJ2-1; D gene: NA; V gene: TRBV19; clone size: NA; CDR3 DNA: TGTGCCAGTAGTACAGTTTCCTACAATGAGCAGTTCTTC; CDR3 protein: CASSTVSYNEQFF
J gene: TRBJ1-6; D gene: NA; V gene: TRBV2; clone size: NA; CDR3 DNA: TGTGCCAGCAGTGGCAGGGGTTCCTATAATTCACCCCTCCACTTT; CDR3 protein: CASSGRGSYNSPLHF
J gene: TRBJ1-5; D gene: TRBD1; V gene: TRBV25-1; clone size: NA; CDR3 DNA: TGTGCCAGCAGTGAATCTACAGGGGAAAGCAATCAGCCCCAGCATTTT; CDR3 protein: CASSESTGESNQPQHF
J gene: TRBJ2-7; D gene: NA; V gene: TRBV6-1; clone size: NA; CDR3 DNA: TGTCCGTTAGAGGCAGGGCGTGGATTCGCCGAGCAGTACTTC; CDR3 protein: CPLEAGRGFAEQYF
J gene: TRBJ1-1; D gene: NA; V gene: TRBV5-8; clone size: NA; CDR3 DNA: TGTGCCAGCAGCTTCAAAGGGGGAAAGAACACTGAAGCTTTCTTT; CDR3 protein: CASSFKGGKNTEAFF
J gene: TRBJ1-2; D gene: NA; V gene: TRBV20-1; clone size: NA; CDR3 DNA: TGCAGTGCTCAGGGAAACTATGGCTACACCTTC; CDR3 protein: CSAQGNYGYTF
J gene: TRBJ2-2; D gene: NA; V gene: TRBV5-1; clone size: NA; CDR3 DNA: TGCGCCAGCAGCCCGATCCAGGTCCCCGGGGAGCTGTTTTTT; CDR3 protein: CASSPIQVPGELFF
J gene: TRBJ1-3; D gene: NA; V gene: TRBV6-5; clone size: NA; CDR3 DNA: TGTGCCAGCAGTTCGGGGGGTCCCGGAAACACCATATATTTT; CDR3 protein: CASSSGGPGNTIYF
J gene: TRBJ2-7; D gene: NA; V gene: TRBV27; clone size: NA; CDR3 DNA: TGTGCCAGCAGTATAGCCCAATCCTACGAGCAGTACTTC; CDR3 protein: CASSIAQSYEQYF
J gene: TRBJ1-5; D gene: TRBD1; V gene: TRBV6-5; clone size: few; CDR3 DNA: TGTGCCAGCAGTCCCGACAGGGCGTCCCCGCCCCAGCATTTT; CDR3 protein: CASSPDRASPPQHF
J gene: TRBJ2-2; D gene: TRBD2; V gene: TRBV5-1; clone size: NA; CDR3 DNA: TGCGCCAGCAGATATAGCGGGGGGACGAACACCGGGGAGCTGTTTTTT; CDR3 protein: CASRYSGGTNTGELFF
J gene: TRBJ2-7; D gene: TRBD1; V gene: TRBV13; clone size: once; CDR3 DNA: TGTGCCAGCAGCGCAATCCGGACAGGGCGGTACGAGCAGTACTTC; CDR3 protein: CASSAIRTGRYEQYF
J gene: TRBJ1-5; D gene: TRBD1; V gene: TRBV5-1; clone size: NA; CDR3 DNA: TGCGCCAGCAGCCGGACAGGGGGCAATCAGCCCCAGCATTTT; CDR3 protein: CASSRTGGNQPQHF
J gene: TRBJ2-2; D gene: NA; V gene: TRBV27; clone size: NA; CDR3 DNA: TGTGCCAGCAGTTTAACGGCGAACACCGGGGAGCTGTTTTTT; CDR3 protein: CASSLTANTGELFF
J gene: TRBJ2-7; D gene: TRBD1; V gene: TRBV6-6; clone size: NA; CDR3 DNA: TGTGCCAGCAGTTACGGCGGACAGGGAACCTACGAGCAGTACTTC; CDR3 protein: CASSYGGQGTYEQYF
J gene: TRBJ2-1; D gene: TRBD1; V gene: TRBV15; clone size: NA; CDR3 DNA: TGTGCCACCAGCCTCCGTCCGGGACAGGGGCAATTAAGGTTCTTC; CDR3 protein: CATSLRPGQGQLRFF
J gene: TRBJ1-2; D gene: NA; V gene: TRBV7-8; clone size: NA; CDR3 DNA: TGTGCCAGCAGCTTAGCACGGTTCGATGGCTACACCTTC; CDR3 protein: CASSLARFDGYTF
J gene: TRBJ2-7; D gene: NA; V gene: TRBV27; clone size: NA; CDR3 DNA: TGTGCCAGCAGTTTATTTGGGGCAGAGCAGTACTTC; CDR3 protein: CASSLFGAEQYF
J gene: TRBJ2-7; D gene: NA; V gene: TRBV29-1; clone size: NA; CDR3 DNA: TGCAGCGTCCTCTTCCAAGGGGTCGGCGAGCAGTACTTC; CDR3 protein: CSVLFQGVGEQYF
J gene: TRBJ2-1; D gene: NA; V gene: TRBV7-2; clone size: NA; CDR3 DNA: TGTGCCAGCAGCTTAGCGTGGCTGGACAATGAGCAGTTCTTC; CDR3 protein: CASSLAWLDNEQFF
J gene: TRBJ1-1; D gene: NA; V gene: TRBV2; clone size: NA; CDR3 DNA: TGTGCCAGCAGTGAGGGGGGTATGATAACTGAAGCTTTCTTT; CDR3 protein: CASSEGGMITEAFF
J gene: TRBJ2-7; D gene: TRBD1; V gene: TRBV4-3; clone size: NA; CDR3 DNA: TGCGCCAGCAGCCAAGGGACAGGTGAAGAGTCCTCCTACGAGCAGTACTTC; CDR3 protein: CASSQGTGEESSYEQYF
J gene: TRBJ1-6; D gene: TRBD1; V gene: TRBV6-5; clone size: NA; CDR3 DNA: TGTGCCAGCAGTTCCCGAAGGACAGGGGTTTCACCCCTCCACTTT; CDR3 protein: CASSSRRTGVSPLHF
J gene: TRBJ2-5; D gene: NA; V gene: TRBV11-2; clone size: NA; CDR3 DNA: TGTGCCAGCAGCTTATTTGACTCCCAAGAGACCCAGTACTTC; CDR3 protein: CASSLFDSQETQYF
J gene: TRBJ2-1; D gene: NA; V gene: TRBV4-1; clone size: few; CDR3 DNA: TGCGCCAGCAGCCCCCCCCGGAGGCAGAATGAGCAGTTCTTC; CDR3 protein: CASSPPRRQNEQFF
J gene: TRBJ2-7; D gene: NA; V gene: TRBV15; clone size: NA; CDR3 DNA: TGTGCCACCAGTCCCGGACAGCGGCTGTGGGAGCAGTACTTC; CDR3 protein: CATSPGQRLWEQYF
J gene: TRBJ1-1; D gene: NA; V gene: TRBV29-1; clone size: NA; CDR3 DNA: TGCAGCGTTGCGGAGAATCCCGGTGGGACTGAAGCTTTCTTT; CDR3 protein: CSVAENPGGTEAFF
J gene: TRBJ2-5; D gene: TRBD2; V gene: TRBV9; clone size: NA; CDR3 DNA: TGTGCCAGCAGCGTAGCCGCGGGGGGCGGAGAGACCCAGTACTTC; CDR3 protein: CASSVAAGGGETQYF
J gene: TRBJ1-1; D gene: TRBD1; V gene: TRBV6-5; clone size: NA; CDR3 DNA: TGTGCCAGCAGCGCCCCAGGGGGCATGAACACTGAAGCTTTCTTT; CDR3 protein: CASSAPGGMNTEAFF
J gene: TRBJ2-3; D gene: TRBD2; V gene: TRBV5-1; clone size: once; CDR3 DNA: TGCGCCAGCAGCCCGATAGCGGGTGGCACAGATACGCAGTATTTT; CDR3 protein: CASSPIAGGTDTQYF
J gene: TRBJ2-7; D gene: NA; V gene: TRBV2; clone size: NA; CDR3 DNA: TGTGCCAGCAGGGCAGGGATTAGAGACGAGCAGTACTTC; CDR3 protein: CASRAGIRDEQYF
J gene: TRBJ2-7; D gene: NA; V gene: TRBV2; clone size: once; CDR3 DNA: TGTGCCAGCAGTGAAAGTATGGAGGGGGAGCAGTACTTC; CDR3 protein: CASSESMEGEQYF
J gene: TRBJ2-3; D gene: NA; V gene: TRBV4-2; clone size: NA; CDR3 DNA: TGTGCCAGCAGCCAAGATCGCGGGACAGATACGCAGTATTTT; CDR3 protein: CASSQDRGTDTQYF
J gene: TRBJ2-7; D gene: TRBD1; V gene: TRBV10-3; clone size: NA; CDR3 DNA: TGTGCCATCAGTATTCCAGGGGGTGGCGAGCAGTACTTC; CDR3 protein: CAISIPGGGEQYF
J gene: TRBJ1-2; D gene: NA; V gene: TRBV19; clone size: few; CDR3 DNA: TGTGCCAGTACCAGCGGGTACGGCAATGGCTACACCTTC; CDR3 protein: CASTSGYGNGYTF